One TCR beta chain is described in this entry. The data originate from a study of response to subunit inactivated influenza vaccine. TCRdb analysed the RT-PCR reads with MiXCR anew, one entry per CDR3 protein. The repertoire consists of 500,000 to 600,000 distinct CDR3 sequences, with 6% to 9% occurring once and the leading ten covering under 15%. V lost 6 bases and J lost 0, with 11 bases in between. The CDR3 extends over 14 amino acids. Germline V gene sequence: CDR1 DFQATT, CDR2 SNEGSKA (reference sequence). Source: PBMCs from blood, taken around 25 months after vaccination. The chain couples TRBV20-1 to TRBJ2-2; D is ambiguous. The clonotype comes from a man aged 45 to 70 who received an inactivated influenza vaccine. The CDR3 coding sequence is TGCAGTGCCGTACTATTTGCGAACACCGGGGAGCTGTTTTTT. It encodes CSAVLFANTGELFF.